The 19 T cell receptor beta chains in this list originate from one sample, sequenced in a study of blood T cell repertoires in COVID-19. Repertoires were generated with immunoSEQ multiplex PCR, while TCRdb's copy carries only in-frame clones and drops some. The sample lists 230,000 or so clones, 80% to 90% occurring once. Sequenced sample: peripheral blood. These receptors all stem from a woman of 80 years or more with COVID-19, enrolled during active disease.

The V call is TRBV7-9, the J call TRBJ2-7; TRBD2 is a possible D gene (5 bases). Germline CDR1 is SEHNR and CDR2 is FQNEAQ (reference sequence). With 8 bases removed from V and 1 base from J, the gap between germline ends came to 12 bases. The CDR3 has 13 amino acids. In DNA form, the CDR3 reads TGTGCCAGCTGGAGGCTAGCTTCCTACGAGCAGTACTTC. It yields the protein CASWRLASYEQYF.

This clone appeared once. The chain couples TRBV24-1 to TRBJ1-2, with a possible D match to TRBD1 (6 bases). The CDR3 length is 13 residues. Trimming stripped 2 bases from V and 8 bases from J, with 11 bases between. Germline lookup yields CDR1 KGHDR and CDR2 SFDVKD. The CDR3 nucleotides are TGTGCCACCAGTGATTGGGGACAAGGGGGCTACACCTTC. This encodes CATSDWGQGGYTF.

The chain employs TRBV3-1 (or the pseudogene TRBV3-2) and TRBJ1-1, with D maybe TRBD1 (5 bases). The V gene's germline CDR1 is LGHDT and CDR2 YNNKEL (reference sequence). Trimming cost V 4 bases and J 1 base, with 10 bases left between them. This CDR3 comprises 14 residues. The CDR3 DNA reads as TGTGCCAGCAGCCGATTAACAGGGAACACTGAAGCTTTCTTT. Amino acid sequence: CASSRLTGNTEAFF.

This clone is a singleton in its sample. This chain uses TRBV15 with TRBJ1-2; 8 nucleotides agree with TRBD1. V gave up 5 bases and J gave up 4 bases; unmatched junction bases: 12. The CDR3 runs 16 residues. Germline values: CDR1 LNHNV, CDR2 YYDKDF (reference sequence). CDR3 bases: TGTGCCACCAGCCCTTTGAGGACAGGGAAAGGCTATGGCTACACCTTC. This translates into CATSPLRTGKGYGYTF.

The chain joins TRBV19 to TRBJ1-3; tentative D call: TRBD1 (5 bases). This CDR3 has 14 amino acids. Germline V CDR1 and CDR2: LNHDA, SQIVND (reference sequence). Trimming cost V 6 bases and J 2 bases, with 11 bases left between them. CDR3 in DNA: TGTGCCAGTAGACCAGGGAATACTGGAAACACCATATATTTT. It codes for CASRPGNTGNTIYF.

This chain joins TRBV30 and TRBJ1-2; D is unresolved. Germline loops: CDR1 GTSNPN, CDR2 SVGIG (reference sequence). The CDR3 sequence is 14 residues long. Trimming took 2 bases from V and 4 from J, leaving 14 bases between them. The CDR3 DNA reads as TGTGCCTGGAGTCCCCGGGGAGCCCTCTATGGCTACACCTTC. Residues: CAWSPRGALYGYTF.

The rearrangement links TRBV5-5 to TRBJ2-7; 7 bases align to TRBD1. Germline CDR1 SGHKS, CDR2 YYEKEE (reference sequence). J gave up 1 base and V 3 bases, and 7 bases lay outside the gene matches. This CDR3 region has 15 residues. Here the CDR3 DNA reads TGTGCCAGCAGCTCCGGACAGGTCCCGTCCTACGAGCAGTACTTC. Translation gives CASSSGQVPSYEQYF.

This chain joins TRBV5-8 and TRBJ2-3; tentatively, D is TRBD1 (5 bases). The length of the CDR3 is 14 residues. Trimming left V 1 base short and J 3 bases short, with 9 bases between. Germline loops: CDR1 SGHTS, CDR2 YDEGEE. The DNA of the CDR3 is TGTGCCAGCAGCTTGAGGGCAGGGACAGATACGCAGTATTTT. Its protein is CASSLRAGTDTQYF.

This rearrangement joins TRBV6-2 or TRBV6-3 to TRBJ2-3, with 7 bases fitting TRBD2. Germline lookup yields CDR1 MNHEY and CDR2 SVGEGT. CDR3 length equals 17 residues. V shed 2 bases and J 3 bases; nucleotides not matched to a gene: 11. CDR3 coding DNA: TGTGCCAGCAGTTACAGTTTAAGTAGCGGGTGGACAGATACGCAGTATTTT. The encoded protein is CASSYSLSSGWTDTQYF.

The chain carries TRBV7-9 and TRBJ2-3, with TRBD1 matching 10 bases. Germline CDR1 is SEHNR and CDR2 is FQNEAQ (reference sequence). The CDR3 is 15 residues long. Germline trimming cut 4 bases from V and 5 bases from J; bases unmatched to any gene: 6. The CDR3 loop reads CASSSTGGAIDTQYF. DNA of the CDR3: TGTGCCAGCAGCTCGACAGGGGGCGCGATAGATACGCAGTATTTT. Variable domain in full (rest from reference TRBV7-9 and TRBJ2-3): DTGVSQNPRHKITKRGQNVTFRCDPISEHNRLYWYRQTLGQGPEFLTYFQNEAQLEKSRLLSDRFSAERPKGSFSTLEIQRTEQGDSAMYLCASSSTGGAIDTQYFGPGTRLTVL.

This chain uses TRBV6-5 with TRBJ2-7, with D maybe TRBD1 (6 bases). CDR1 is MNHEY, CDR2 SVGAGI, per germline. The CDR3 has 16 amino acids. The V end was cut by 4 bases, the J end by 3 bases, with 19 bases between. The CDR3 DNA follows: TGTGCCAGCAGTTCCCACCTTCCAGGGGCCAACTACGAGCAGTACTTC. Amino acid sequence: CASSSHLPGANYEQYF.

The J gene is TRBJ1-2, the V gene TRBV18; D is possibly TRBD1 (6 bases). Germline lookup yields CDR1 KGHSH and CDR2 LQKENI. V dropped 5 bases and J dropped 8 bases, with 15 bases sitting between them. This CDR3 contains 13 residues. This chain's CDR3 is CASSVQGFRGYTF. The CDR3 DNA is TGTGCCAGCTCAGTACAGGGTTTCAGGGGCTACACCTTC.

This clone was detected a few times. The genes are TRBV15 and TRBJ1-4, with TRBD1 identical over 7 bases. The CDR3 runs 15 residues. Trimming at V came to 5 bases and at J to 2 bases, leaving 5 bases not matched to a gene. The germline V gene has CDR1 LNHNV and CDR2 YYDKDF (reference sequence). CDR3 nucleotides: TGTGCCACCAGCCCGCAGGGACAGACTAATGAAAAACTGTTTTTT. Translation gives CATSPQGQTNEKLFF.

The chain couples TRBV7-3 to TRBJ2-3, with 7 nucleotides matching TRBD2. With V trimmed by 2 bases and J by 2 bases, 4 bases remained unmatched. The CDR3 runs to 15 residues. Germline V gives CDR1 SGHTA, CDR2 FQGTGA. CDR3: CASSLGLAATDTQYF. CDR3 sequence (DNA): TGTGCCAGCAGCTTAGGGCTAGCGGCCACAGATACGCAGTATTTT. The variable domain in full, completed from reference TRBV7-3 and TRBJ2-3, reads GAGVSQTPSNKVTEKGKYVELRCDPISGHTALYWYRQSLGQGPEFLIYFQGTGAADDSGLPNDRFFAVRPEGSVSTLKIQRTERGDSAVYLCASSLGLAATDTQYFGPGTRLTVL.

The chain is built from TRBV7-2 and TRBJ2-5; 8 bases align to TRBD2. The junction had 9 bases not matched to a gene; V was cut back by 4 bases and J by 14 bases. CDR1 and CDR2 from the germline V gene are SGHTA and FQGNSA. The CDR3 is made up of 12 amino acids. The CDR3 nucleotides are TGTGCCAGCAGCTCAATTAGCGGGACGACTTACTTC. It codes for CASSSISGTTYF. Full variable domain (rest looked up from reference TRBV7-2 and TRBJ2-5): GAGVSQSPSNKVTEKGKDVELRCDPISGHTALYWYRQSLGQGLEFLIYFQGNSAPDKSGLPSDRFSAERTGGSVSTLTIQRTQQEDSAVYLCASSSISGTTYFGPGTRLLVL.

The rearrangement links TRBV6-5 to TRBJ1-1; tentatively, D is TRBD1 (6 bases). Trimming removed 6 bases from V and 7 bases from J, with 15 bases in between. In germline, CDR1 is MNHEY, CDR2 SVGAGI. The CDR3 extends over 13 amino acids. The CDR3 DNA reads as TGTGCCAGCAGCAAGCGACAGGTGGTTGAAGCTTTCTTT. This translates into CASSKRQVVEAFF.

The chain recombines TRBV5-1 with TRBJ2-1; D possibly corresponds to TRBD2 (6 bases). This CDR3 has 14 residues. Germline lookup yields CDR1 SGHRS and CDR2 YFSETQ. V gave up 1 base and J gave up 2 bases, with 7 bases separating them. CDR3 in DNA: TGCGCCAGCAGCTTGACTAGCACCTACAATGAGCAGTTCTTC. Protein sequence: CASSLTSTYNEQFF.

J is TRBJ2-7 and V is TRBV18; 8 nucleotides line up with TRBD1. CDR1 and CDR2 (germline): KGHSH, LQKENI. The CDR3 is 14 residues long. V was clipped by 1 base and J by 7 bases; unmatched bases: 6. CDR3 sequence reads: CASSPRQGAWEQYF. The CDR3, as DNA: TGTGCCAGCTCACCACGGCAGGGGGCGTGGGAGCAGTACTTC.

This clone was seen once. The J gene is TRBJ2-7, the V gene TRBV7-2; D is unclear. V was cut by 1 base and J by 3 bases, with 4 bases left in between. CDR1 is SGHTA and CDR2 is FQGNSA in the germline V gene. The CDR3 covers 12 residues. CDR3 region: CASSLDIYEQYF. Written as DNA, the CDR3 is TGTGCCAGCAGCTTAGACATCTACGAGCAGTACTTC.